This T cell receptor beta chain derives from a study of OX40 agonist ivuxolimab in advanced cancers. Findings of the study overall: The mean number of expanded clones was higher in CD8+ T cells than in CD4+.

Details on this clone: What it binds is unknown.

CDR1 is SEHNR and CDR2 is FQNEAQ in the germline V gene (reference sequence). Trimming stripped 5 bases from V and 6 bases from J, with 22 bases between. The CDR3 is 17 amino acids. The protocol was immunoSEQ multiplex PCR, while the TCRdb copy is restricted to in-frame clones and leaves out a portion. The sample includes 15,000 or so clones, roughly 79% of them seen just once. The chain has TRBV7-9 and TRBJ2-2; D is possibly TRBD1 or TRBD2 (6 bases each). The TCR originated in an adult with an advanced solid tumor such as melanoma, head and neck, liver or kidney cancer. Material: CD4+ or CD8+ T cells sorted from blood, obtained in a trial of the OX40 agonist ivuxolimab. CDR3 in amino acids: CASSPWGAEGTAGELFF. DNA for the CDR3: TGTGCCAGCAGCCCTTGGGGGGCTGAGGGGACGGCCGGGGAGCTGTTTTTT. The whole variable domain, remainder taken from reference TRBV7-9 and TRBJ2-2, is DTGVSQNPRHKITKRGQNVTFRCDPISEHNRLYWYRQTLGQGPEFLTYFQNEAQLEKSRLLSDRFSAERPKGSFSTLEIQRTEQGDSAMYLCASSPWGAEGTAGELFFGEGSRLTVL.